These 11 T cell receptor beta chains were all obtained from the same sample, sequenced in a study of cytomegalovirus exposure and HLA in healthy donors. The PCR had 60 Vbeta and 13 Jbeta primers. Assay: immunoSEQ multiplex PCR; the TCRdb copy retains only in-frame clones and omits some. This specimen shows 200,000 to 250,000 clones; the ten leading clones hold 0.75% to 1%. The sequenced sample consisted of PBMCs. The receptors come from a woman aged 25 to 39 in good health and CMV-seropositive.

V gene TRBV2 combines with J gene TRBJ2-3; 10 nucleotides align to TRBD2. This CDR3 spans 14 amino acids. J was trimmed by 7 bases and V by 4 bases; bases with no gene match: 5. In germline, CDR1 is SNHLY, CDR2 FYNNEI. The CDR3 DNA sequence: TGTGCCAGCAGTGTTAAGCGGGAGGGATATACGCAGTATTTT. Amino acid sequence: CASSVKREGYTQYF.

CDR3 amino acids: CASSQGTAGAFF. The CDR3 DNA reads as TGCGCCAGCAGCCAAGGCACAGCCGGAGCTTTCTTT. This chain joins TRBV4-1 and TRBJ1-1; the D is unclear. Germline CDR1 and CDR2: MGHRA and YSYEKL. Trimming removed 1 base from V and 10 bases from J, with 10 bases in between. The CDR3 length is 12 residues.

This chain joins TRBV4-1 and TRBJ2-3; 9 bases match TRBD1. The CDR3 totals 15 residues. Germline CDR1 and CDR2: MGHRA and YSYEKL. J was trimmed by 4 bases and V by 5 bases; bases with no gene match: 7. The CDR3, as DNA: TGCGCCAGCAGCGTTAGGACAGGGGTTGCAGATACGCAGTATTTT. Translating gives CASSVRTGVADTQYF.

This chain joins TRBV6-1 and TRBJ2-3; D uncertain. CDR3 size: 13 residues. Looked up from germline, CDR1 is MNHNS and CDR2 is SASEGT. Trimming shortened V by 5 bases and J by 4 bases, and 10 bases separated the two germline ends. In nucleotides, the CDR3 is TGTGCCAGCAGTACACATCAACCAGATACGCAGTATTTT. The encoded protein is CASSTHQPDTQYF.

The J gene is TRBJ1-4, the V gene TRBV28; D gene ambiguous. The CDR3 has 16 amino acids. In germline, CDR1 is MDHEN, CDR2 SYDVKM. V lost 5 bases, J lost 7 bases, and 20 bases lay in between. The CDR3 region is CASSGEEWRRREKLFF. DNA of the CDR3: TGTGCCAGCAGTGGGGAGGAGTGGCGTCGTCGTGAAAAACTGTTTTTT.

CDR3 DNA: TGTGCCAGCAGCTTGGGCAGGCAAGAGACCCAGTACTTC. It codes for CASSLGRQETQYF. The gene calls are TRBV5-5 and TRBJ2-5, with D hard to call. The V and J ends lost 0 bases and 2 bases respectively, with 5 bases between them. The CDR3 spans 13 residues. Germline loops: CDR1 SGHKS, CDR2 YYEKEE (reference sequence).

V usage is TRBV20-1 and J usage is TRBJ1-4, with D hard to call. Germline V lookup: CDR1 DFQATT, CDR2 SNEGSKA (reference sequence). The CDR3 sequence is 10 residues long. The V end lost 3 bases, the J end lost 10 bases, and 6 bases lay between the germline ends. For the CDR3, the DNA is TGCAGTGCTAGGGCCGCAAAACTGTTTTTT. This translates into CSARAAKLFF.

The chain uses TRBV7-9 and TRBJ2-7; 12 nucleotides align to TRBD1. CDR1 and CDR2 (germline): SEHNR, FQNEAQ (reference sequence). The CDR3 is 17 amino acids. The ends lost 3 bases at V and 2 bases at J; junction bases unmatched: 8. CDR3 protein: CASSFLPGQGAAYEQYF. The DNA for the CDR3 is TGTGCCAGCAGCTTTTTACCGGGACAGGGGGCAGCCTACGAGCAGTACTTC.

The genes are TRBV5-1 and TRBJ2-1; TRBD2 agrees at 9 bases. The CDR3 is made up of 15 amino acids. Germline loops: CDR1 SGHRS, CDR2 YFSETQ. Unmatched junction bases numbered 1, after V lost 0 bases and J lost 3 bases. The DNA of the CDR3 is TGCGCCAGCAGCTTGGGGACTAGCGTCTACAATGAGCAGTTCTTC. It yields the protein CASSLGTSVYNEQFF.

The chain combines TRBV4-3 with TRBJ1-5; 7 nucleotides match TRBD1. Germline-derived CDR1 and CDR2 are LGHNA and YSLEER. The CDR3 contains 17 residues. Unmatched junction bases numbered 13, after V lost 3 bases and J lost 5 bases. The CDR3 DNA follows: TGCGCCAGCAGCCAGGGGGTTATACAGGGGAGTTATCAGCCCCAGCATTTT. It specifies CASSQGVIQGSYQPQHF.

The chain couples TRBV6-4 to TRBJ2-1; 7 bases line up with TRBD2. The CDR3 spans 12 residues. Trimming at V came to 2 bases and at J to 15 bases, leaving 7 bases not matched to a gene. Germline V gene sequence: CDR1 MRHNA, CDR2 SNTAGT. CDR3 coding DNA: TGTGCCAGCAGTGACGAGGCGGGAGCAAGGTTCTTC. Protein sequence: CASSDEAGARFF.